This TCR beta chain was identified in a study of CD8+ T cells in alopecia areata. Per germline, CDR1 SGHDT and CDR2 YYEEEE. The length of the CDR3 is 14 residues. V dropped 0 bases and J dropped 1 base, with 7 bases sitting between them. The authors extracted RNA and reverse transcribed it into cDNA as the sequencing template. The method was immunoSEQ multiplex PCR; TCRdb's version includes in-frame clones alone and lacks a portion of them. Found here are 140,000 to 150,000 clones, roughly 53% of them singletons; the top ten hold roughly 6.7%. In the case of this clone: The antigen remains unidentified.

Overall study findings and caveats: When scalp samples are sequenced, resident alphabeta T cells of normal skin are also captured. Whereas mice showed it more clearly, TCR sharing across patients was murkier, possibly because of HLA.

Specimens obtained from alopecia areata patients comprised lesional scalp punch biopsies and peripheral blood. The V gene is TRBV5-6, the J gene TRBJ1-1, with TRBD1 as a possible D gene (5 bases). The source material was CD4+ T cells sorted from blood, sampled at week 0. The receptor was isolated from a human donor with alopecia areata. CDR3 sequence: CASSLEGRNTEAFF. For the CDR3, the DNA is TGTGCCAGCAGCTTGGAGGGACGGAACACTGAAGCTTTCTTT.